These T cell receptor beta chains were read from a single sample in a study of blood T cell repertoires in COVID-19. The repertoire was sequenced with immunoSEQ multiplex PCR; TCRdb's copy has only in-frame clones and lacks some. The table shows fewer than 60,000 clones, with 81% occurring only once. Material for sequencing was peripheral blood. These receptors were collected from a woman of 80 years or more with COVID-19, enrolled during active disease. Each CDR3 is given with its conserved first and last residue. Fields, in order: J gene, D gene, clone size, V gene, CDR3 DNA, CDR3 protein. A D gene is named only where the DNA matches it firmly. Only part of the rows carry a size: once, few, many, or a class if the clone is expanded.

TRBJ2-1 | TRBD1 | few | TRBV2 | TGTGCCAGCAGTGAGACCCGGGACAGGGGTCTCTTC | CASSETRDRGLF
TRBJ2-3 | NA | once | TRBV4-1 | TGCGCCAGCAGCCAAGGGCTCCTTACAGATACGCAGTATTTT | CASSQGLLTDTQYF
TRBJ1-5 | TRBD1 | NA | TRBV20-1 | TGCAGTGCTGGGGGACAGCCCCGGCATTTT | CSAGGQPRHF
TRBJ1-1 | TRBD1 | NA | TRBV19 | TGTGCCAGTAGTGCACGACAGGGGGCGGATGAAGCTTTCTTT | CASSARQGADEAFF
TRBJ2-3 | NA | once | TRBV9 | TGTGCCAGCAGCGTAGGTCTAGATACGCAGTATTTT | CASSVGLDTQYF
TRBJ2-7 | TRBD1 | once | TRBV29-1 | TGCAGCGTTGACGGGGGACAGGGTAGGGAGCAGTACTTC | CSVDGGQGREQYF
TRBJ2-7 | TRBD1 | NA | TRBV15 | TGTGCCACCAGCTCTCCGGGACAGTACTACGAGCAGTACTTC | CATSSPGQYYEQYF
TRBJ2-1 | TRBD2 | NA | TRBV5-6 | TGTGCCAGCAGGACCCCAGCGGGAGAAAGGACATCCTACAATGAGCAGTTCTTC | CASRTPAGERTSYNEQFF
TRBJ2-2 | NA | NA | TRBV7-7 | TGTGCCACCGGGACACAGAACACCGGGGAGCTGTTTTTT | CATGTQNTGELFF
TRBJ1-5 | NA | NA | TRBV28 | TGTGCCAGCAGTTTGGAGATAGGCAATCAGCCCCAGCATTTT | CASSLEIGNQPQHF
TRBJ2-7 | TRBD2 | NA | TRBV6-5 | TGTGCCAGCAGCTCTACCGGGACTAGTTCCTACGAGCAGTACTTC | CASSSTGTSSYEQYF
TRBJ2-2 | TRBD2 | NA | TRBV6-5 | TGTGCCAGCAGTTCTCTACTAGCGGACCTGACCGGGGAGCTGTTTTTT | CASSSLLADLTGELFF
TRBJ1-6 | NA | NA | TRBV7-2 | TGTGCCAGCAGCGAGATTCCGCATAATTCACCCCTCCACTTT | CASSEIPHNSPLHF
TRBJ2-1 | TRBD2 | NA | TRBV30 | TGTGCCTGGACTAGCGGGAGTTTGGGGAGAAAAAATGAGCAGTTCTTC | CAWTSGSLGRKNEQFF
TRBJ2-1 | NA | NA | TRBV5-6 | TGTGCCAGCAGCTTGCCAGCGTACAATGAGCAGTTCTTC | CASSLPAYNEQFF
TRBJ2-7 | TRBD2 | NA | TRBV7-6 | TGTGCCAGCAGCACAGGCCCTAGCGGCACCTACGAGCAGTACTTC | CASSTGPSGTYEQYF
TRBJ1-2 | NA | NA | TRBV15 | TGTGCCACCAGCAGAGGAGTATCGGGTAACTATGGCTACACCTTC | CATSRGVSGNYGYTF
TRBJ2-7 | NA | NA | TRBV20-1 | TGCAGTGCTAGAGATCCAGGCGAGCAGTACTTC | CSARDPGEQYF
TRBJ1-6 | NA | NA | TRBV6-5 | TGTGCCAGCAGTTACAGCGGTTTGGGGAATAATTCACCCCTCCACTTT | CASSYSGLGNNSPLHF
TRBJ2-1 | TRBD1 | NA | TRBV2 | TGTGCCAGCAGTTCGGGACAGGGCCCCTACAATGAGCAGTTCTTC | CASSSGQGPYNEQFF
TRBJ1-5 | TRBD1 | NA | TRBV18 | TGTGCCAGCTCACGGGACAGGGATCAGCTCCAGCATTTT | CASSRDRDQLQHF
TRBJ2-3 | NA | NA | TRBV30 | TGTGCCTGGAGTAAAGCGGGAGATACGCAGTATTTT | CAWSKAGDTQYF
TRBJ2-5 | TRBD1 | NA | TRBV7-2 | TGTGCCAGCAGCTCCTTGGGGACAGTATCGGAGACCCAGTACTTC | CASSSLGTVSETQYF
TRBJ2-6 | NA | NA | TRBV6-1 | TGTGCCAGCCGTGGTAGTCAGGACTCTGGGGCCAACGTCCTGACTTTC | CASRGSQDSGANVLTF
TRBJ2-1 | NA | NA | TRBV5-1 | TGCGCCAGCAGCTCATCCGGCGGGACCTACAATGAGCAGTTCTTC | CASSSSGGTYNEQFF
TRBJ2-7 | NA | NA | TRBV28 | TGTGCCAGCCCACCAGGGCCTGTTAGCTCCTACGAGCAGTACTTC | CASPPGPVSSYEQYF
TRBJ2-3 | TRBD2 | NA | TRBV13 | TGTGCCAGCAGCTACTATTTGCTAGCGGGAGGAGCAGATACGCAGTATTTT | CASSYYLLAGGADTQYF
TRBJ2-1 | NA | few | TRBV3-1/TRBV3-2 | TGTGCCAGCAGCCAAACGCGGGATGATGAGCAGTTCTTC | CASSQTRDDEQFF
TRBJ1-1 | NA | NA | TRBV27 | TGTGCCAGCCCGTCGGGGGGCGAAGAGTACACTGAAGCTTTCTTT | CASPSGGEEYTEAFF
TRBJ2-3 | TRBD1 | once | TRBV10-3 | TGTGCCATCAGTGAGAAATGGACAGGGTCGGGGGATACGCAGTATTTT | CAISEKWTGSGDTQYF
TRBJ1-4 | NA | NA | TRBV2 | TGTGCCAGCAGACGGACTTCAACTAATGAAAAACTGTTTTTT | CASRRTSTNEKLFF